These 30 T cell receptor beta chains came from one sample sequenced in a study of blood T cell repertoires in COVID-19. Clones were sequenced by immunoSEQ multiplex PCR, and TCRdb holds only the in-frame ones, with some missing. The sample lists 300,000 or so clones, 88% occurring once. The sample was peripheral blood. The source is a young woman who had recovered from COVID-19.

The chain joins TRBV7-2 to TRBJ1-5; maybe TRBD1 (5 bases). The V end lost 1 base, the J end lost 7 bases, and 5 bases lay between the germline ends. Germline assignment: CDR1 SGHTA and CDR2 FQGNSA. The CDR3 length is 12 residues. CDR3 nucleotides: TGTGCCAGCAGCTTAGACAGGCAGCCCCAGCATTTT. Translating it yields CASSLDRQPQHF.

The J gene is TRBJ1-5, the V gene TRBV27; 11 bases map to TRBD1. The V gene end was trimmed by 0 bases and the J gene end by 6 bases; junction bases not matched to a gene: 7. The CDR3 loop spans 17 amino acids. Looked up from germline, CDR1 is MNHEY and CDR2 is SMNVEV (reference sequence). The DNA of the CDR3 is TGTGCCAGCAGTTTATCACGGACAGGGGGCGACGGTCAGCCCCAGCATTTT. Translated: CASSLSRTGGDGQPQHF.

In DNA, the CDR3 is TGTGCCAGCAGCCCACGAGGTGGCCAACTGAACGAGCAGTACTTC. It specifies CASSPRGGQLNEQYF. The genes are TRBV28 and TRBJ2-7; D remains unclear. Trimming cost V 6 bases and J 5 bases, with 20 bases left between them. CDR1 is MDHEN and CDR2 is SYDVKM in the germline V gene. The CDR3 has 15 residues.

The chain recombines TRBV6-2 or TRBV6-3 with TRBJ2-7, with TRBD2 as a possible D gene (5 bases). CDR3 length: 14 residues. CDR1 is MNHEY, CDR2 SVGEGT, per germline. The V and J ends lost 5 bases and 4 bases respectively, with 15 bases between them. The CDR3 region is CASSLGGSIYEQYF. DNA for the CDR3: TGTGCCAGCAGTCTCGGAGGCAGTATATACGAGCAGTACTTC.

Concerning this clone itself: The same CDR3 can be traced to other DNA sequences in this sample. The J gene is TRBJ2-1, the V gene TRBV27, with D possibly TRBD1 on 5 matching bases. Germline CDR1 and CDR2: MNHEY and SMNVEV (reference sequence). This CDR3 has 12 amino acids. V was cut by 2 bases and J by 6 bases, with 5 bases left in between. CDR3 sequence reads: CASSLQGNEQFF. DNA for the CDR3: TGTGCCAGCAGTTTACAGGGCAATGAGCAGTTCTTC.

The CDR3 nucleotides read TGTGCCAGCAGCTTTGAGGGTTTGAGCAATCAGCCCCAGCATTTT. Its protein is CASSFEGLSNQPQHF. The gene calls are TRBV5-8 and TRBJ1-5; D ambiguous. CDR3 length: 15 residues. Germline-derived CDR1 and CDR2 are SGHTS and YDEGEE. Trimming pared 2 bases from V and 1 base from J, leaving 10 bases between.

The chain combines TRBV18 with TRBJ1-1; a possible D gene is TRBD1 (5 bases). CDR3 length equals 16 residues. Trimming pared 3 bases from V and 2 bases from J, leaving 16 bases between. Germline V gene sequence: CDR1 KGHSH, CDR2 LQKENI. This CDR3 is CASSPFPSGVNTEAFF. DNA for the CDR3: TGTGCCAGCTCACCCTTCCCTTCGGGGGTTAACACTGAAGCTTTCTTT. Together with reference TRBV18 and TRBJ1-1, the CDR3 gives the full variable domain: NAGVMQNPRHLVRRRGQEARLRCSPMKGHSHVYWYRQLPEEGLKFMVYLQKENIIDESGMPKERFSAEFPKEGPSILRIQQVVRGDSAAYFCASSPFPSGVNTEAFFGQGTRLTVV.

This chain uses TRBV4-2 with TRBJ1-1; no firm D call. Germline values: CDR1 LGHNA, CDR2 YNFKEQ. Trimming shortened V by 1 base and J by 1 base, and 10 bases separated the two germline ends. The CDR3 sequence is 15 residues long. Here the CDR3 reads CASSQVGGQNTEAFF. The DNA for the CDR3 is TGTGCCAGCAGCCAAGTAGGAGGGCAGAACACTGAAGCTTTCTTT.

This clone was seen once. The chain joins TRBV28 to TRBJ1-1, with D perhaps TRBD1 (5 bases). V dropped 7 bases and J dropped 1 base, with 16 bases sitting between them. Looked up from germline, CDR1 is MDHEN and CDR2 is SYDVKM. The CDR3 extends over 15 amino acids. The CDR3 sequence is CASNPTGIGNTEAFF. The CDR3 nucleotides read TGTGCCAGCAACCCTACAGGCATCGGGAACACTGAAGCTTTCTTT.

This chain joins TRBV4-3 and TRBJ2-2, with unresolved D. V dropped 4 bases and J dropped 8 bases, with 14 bases sitting between them. Germline lookup yields CDR1 LGHNA and CDR2 YSLEER. There are 14 residues in the CDR3. The CDR3 coding sequence is TGCGCCAGCAGCCCGTCTTTAGCAGATGGGGAGCTGTTTTTT. Protein: CASSPSLADGELFF.

The rearrangement links TRBV18 to TRBJ1-1, with D perhaps TRBD1 (5 bases). CDR1 KGHSH and CDR2 LQKENI come from the germline V gene. The CDR3 loop spans 14 amino acids. Trimming shortened V by 3 bases and J by 0 bases, and 8 bases separated the two germline ends. The CDR3 nucleotides are TGTGCCAGCTCACCGCGGGGGATGAACACTGAAGCTTTCTTT. Translating gives CASSPRGMNTEAFF.

This chain uses TRBV7-2 with TRBJ1-2, with a possible D match to TRBD1 (5 bases). Germline V gene lookup returns CDR1 SGHTA and CDR2 FQGNSA. Trimming cost V 5 bases and J 5 bases, with 18 bases left between them. The CDR3 consists of 15 residues. The CDR3 here is CASSPGHVRAYGYTF. As DNA, the CDR3 is TGTGCCAGCAGCCCAGGCCATGTCAGGGCTTATGGCTACACCTTC.

The V gene is TRBV28, the J gene TRBJ1-1; 7 nucleotides agree with TRBD1. The CDR3 contains 14 residues. Looked up from germline, CDR1 is MDHEN and CDR2 is SYDVKM. V shed 5 bases and J 0 bases; nucleotides not matched to a gene: 3. The CDR3 bases are TGTGCCAGCAGTACGGGACAGCTGAACACTGAAGCTTTCTTT. Amino acid sequence: CASSTGQLNTEAFF.

V usage is TRBV20-1 and J usage is TRBJ1-5; a possible D gene is TRBD1 (6 bases). CDR1 and CDR2 from the germline V gene are DFQATT and SNEGSKA (reference sequence). Trimming left V 3 bases short and J 8 bases short, with 11 bases between. This CDR3 is built from 12 residues. The chain's CDR3 is CSASVTGKPQHF. The CDR3 coding sequence is TGCAGTGCTAGTGTTACAGGGAAGCCCCAGCATTTT.

The chain carries TRBV7-9 and TRBJ1-1; 7 bases map to TRBD1. V dropped 1 base and J dropped 5; count of bases not matched to a gene: 7. The CDR3 is 15 amino acids. Looked up from germline, CDR1 is SEHNR and CDR2 is FQNEAQ (reference sequence). CDR3 bases: TGTGCCAGCAGCTTAGGTCAGGGGGGAAAGACTGAAGCTTTCTTT. Translating gives CASSLGQGGKTEAFF.

The chain uses TRBV5-1 and TRBJ1-3; D remains ambiguous. CDR3 length equals 16 residues. Germline values: CDR1 SGHRS, CDR2 YFSETQ. The germline V and J ends were trimmed by 0 bases and 3 bases, with 13 bases remaining between them. The CDR3 protein is CASSLGPDYIGNTIYF. The CDR3 nucleotides are TGCGCCAGCAGCTTGGGGCCCGACTATATTGGAAACACCATATATTTT.

The chain couples TRBV24-1 to TRBJ1-5; D gene unclear. The germline V gene has CDR1 KGHDR and CDR2 SFDVKD. The CDR3 covers 15 residues. V was pared by 9 bases and J by 2 bases, with 16 bases between. The DNA for the CDR3 is TGTGCCACCGCGGGAGAAGGGTCCGGCAATCAGCCCCAGCATTTT. It specifies CATAGEGSGNQPQHF.

The chain combines TRBV7-6 with TRBJ2-5; 7 bases are a match to TRBD1. Germline V gives CDR1 SGHVS, CDR2 FNYEAQ. V trimming: 5 bases; J trimming: 1 base; junction bases outside the gene matches: 7. The CDR3 contains 15 residues. The DNA for the CDR3 is TGTGCCAGCAGCACGGGACCAGGGGGCCAAGAGACCCAGTACTTC. It specifies CASSTGPGGQETQYF. Supplemented by reference TRBV7-6 and TRBJ2-5, the full variable domain reads GAGVSQSPRYKVTKRGQDVALRCDPISGHVSLYWYRQALGQGPEFLTYFNYEAQQDKSGLPNDRFSAERPEGSISTLTIQRTEQRDSAMYRCASSTGPGGQETQYFGPGTRLLVL.

The rearrangement joins TRBV6-5 to TRBJ1-2; unclear D gene. This CDR3 has 15 amino acids. Trimming cost V 8 bases and J 6 bases, with 22 bases left between them. The germline V gene has CDR1 MNHEY and CDR2 SVGAGI. CDR3 residues: CASGSPWSIADGYTF. The CDR3 nucleotides read TGTGCCAGCGGTTCGCCGTGGAGTATCGCCGATGGCTACACCTTC.

The chain has TRBV11-3 and TRBJ2-5; 8 nucleotides match TRBD1. CDR3 length equals 17 residues. Looked up from germline, CDR1 is SGHNT and CDR2 is YENEEA. Germline trimming cut 5 bases from V and 1 base from J; bases unmatched to any gene: 12. The CDR3 here is CASSPGGTGSTQETQYF. The DNA of the CDR3 is TGTGCCAGCAGCCCAGGAGGGACAGGCTCAACCCAAGAGACCCAGTACTTC.

The rearrangement links TRBV7-2 to TRBJ2-1, with 9 bases lining up with TRBD2. Trimming removed 1 base from V and 4 bases from J; junction bases left unmatched: 5. The germline CDR1 and CDR2 sequences are SGHTA and FQGNSA. This CDR3 region has 16 residues. CDR3 DNA sequence: TGTGCCAGCAGCTTAGAACGAGCGGGGGGTTACAATGAGCAGTTCTTC. Translated: CASSLERAGGYNEQFF.

The rearrangement uses TRBV5-1 and TRBJ2-2, with 11 bases identical to TRBD2. Looked up from germline, CDR1 is SGHRS and CDR2 is YFSETQ. CDR3 length: 16 amino acids. The junction had 3 bases not matched to a gene; V was cut back by 4 bases and J by 1 base. CDR3 in DNA: TGCGCCAGCAGCCTCGGACTAGCGGGGAACACCGGGGAGCTGTTTTTT. This gives the protein CASSLGLAGNTGELFF.

The V and J genes are TRBV2 and TRBJ1-4, with 8 bases aligning to TRBD1. The junction had 5 bases not matched to a gene; V was cut back by 1 base and J by 7 bases. Germline-derived CDR1 and CDR2 are SNHLY and FYNNEI. CDR3 length: 15 residues. CDR3 DNA: TGTGCCAGCAGTGAAGGGGACAGGCTACGTGAAAAACTGTTTTTT. Residues: CASSEGDRLREKLFF.

The rearrangement uses TRBV18 and TRBJ1-4, with TRBD1 as a possible D gene (5 bases). CDR3 length: 16 residues. The germline gives CDR1 KGHSH, CDR2 LQKENI. Trimming removed 1 base from V and 7 bases from J, with 16 bases in between. CDR3 bases: TGTGCCAGCTCACCACTTCCCAGCAGGGTGAGTGAAAAACTGTTTTTT. This translates into CASSPLPSRVSEKLFF.

The rearrangement uses TRBV19 and TRBJ2-1, with D perhaps TRBD2 (5 bases). The CDR3 has 16 residues. The germline CDR1 and CDR2 sequences are LNHDA and SQIVND (reference sequence). Trimming removed 1 base from V and 4 bases from J, with 14 bases in between. The DNA for the CDR3 is TGTGCCAGTAGTATAGTGCACCAGGAGGCGTACAATGAGCAGTTCTTC. Encoded protein: CASSIVHQEAYNEQFF.

The CDR3 spells CASSFPGESYGYTF. DNA of the CDR3: TGTGCCAGCAGTTTCCCGGGGGAGAGCTATGGCTACACCTTC. The chain couples TRBV6-2 or TRBV6-3 to TRBJ1-2; a weak D match, TRBD1 (5 bases). CDR1 and CDR2 (germline): MNHEY, SVGEGT. The V and J ends lost 4 bases and 4 bases respectively, with 13 bases between them. The CDR3 has 14 residues.

V is TRBV5-4 and J is TRBJ2-5; 10 bases map to TRBD1. CDR1 SGHNT and CDR2 YYREEE come from the germline V gene (reference sequence). The J segment lost 4 bases and the V segment lost 3 bases, leaving 6 bases of the junction unmatched. The CDR3 spans 15 residues. The CDR3 loop reads CASSYGTGVAETQYF. In DNA, the CDR3 is TGTGCCAGCAGCTATGGGACAGGGGTTGCAGAGACCCAGTACTTC.

DNA of the CDR3: TGTGCCAGTAGTACAGCACGAGGCGAAAAACTGTTTTTT. It encodes CASSTARGEKLFF. V usage is TRBV19 and J usage is TRBJ1-4, with unresolved D. This CDR3 spans 13 amino acids. CDR1 LNHDA and CDR2 SQIVND come from the germline V gene (reference sequence). With 4 bases removed from V and 8 bases from J, the gap between germline ends came to 11 bases.

The chain links TRBV19 to TRBJ2-3, with TRBD1 identical over 7 bases. The length of the CDR3 is 13 residues. V lost 5 bases to trimming and J lost 4 bases; unmatched junction nucleotides: 3. Germline V gene lookup returns CDR1 LNHDA and CDR2 SQIVND (reference sequence). CDR3 in amino acids: CASSEGGSDTQYF. DNA for the CDR3: TGTGCCAGTAGTGAAGGGGGCTCAGATACGCAGTATTTT.

This clone was seen once. The chain combines TRBV4-3 with TRBJ1-2; 8 bases are shared with TRBD1. J was trimmed by 2 bases and V by 0 bases; bases with no gene match: 5. From germline, CDR1 is LGHNA and CDR2 YSLEER. This CDR3 has 16 amino acids. CDR3 loop: CASSQDGAGGNYGYTF. DNA of the CDR3: TGCGCCAGCAGCCAAGACGGGGCAGGGGGCAACTATGGCTACACCTTC.